Listed below are T cell receptor beta chains from one sample, sequenced in a study of T cells in Graves' hyperthyroidism and ophthalmopathy. From the multiplex PCR reads, TCRdb called clonotypes with MiXCR, one entry per CDR3 protein. The sample carries hundreds of thousands of distinct CDR3 sequences, roughly 15% recorded once. Sample: blood. All receptors come from a woman aged 50 to 60 with Graves' ophthalmopathy. Each CDR3 is given with its conserved first and last residue. Each record gives: CDR3 protein, V gene.

CDR3aa: CATSGTGQFSEETQYF; v_gene: TRBV24-1
CDR3aa: CASSQSYRKITLNTEAFF; v_gene: TRBV27
CDR3aa: CASSLQANYGYTF; v_gene: TRBV28
CDR3aa: CSARDSPGWDTQYF; v_gene: TRBV20-1
CDR3aa: CASSLPFWAGGTDTQYF; v_gene: TRBV12-3/TRBV12-4
CDR3aa: CASSLVSGVGTEAFF; v_gene: TRBV7-9
CDR3aa: CASRLSGRAPGELFF; v_gene: TRBV6-1
CDR3aa: CASSPPRTRDFLEQYF; v_gene: TRBV18
CDR3aa: CASRTGQGPYEQYF; v_gene: TRBV6-2/TRBV6-3
CDR3aa: CACGRAGSEQFF; v_gene: TRBV30
CDR3aa: CASSEPSGILNEQFF; v_gene: TRBV2
CDR3aa: CASSIRDRGRTGELFF; v_gene: TRBV19
CDR3aa: CASSLNGQVLSNTIYF; v_gene: TRBV11-2
CDR3aa: CASSSGSGGGRADTQYF; v_gene: TRBV7-9
CDR3aa: CASSKGGRETQYF; v_gene: TRBV28
CDR3aa: CASREGLAPFYNEQFF; v_gene: TRBV6-1
CDR3aa: CASSQIAGSYEQYF; v_gene: TRBV27
CDR3aa: CASSYSVTVRNQETQYF; v_gene: TRBV6-2/TRBV6-3
CDR3aa: CASSPRDQGTSYEQYF; v_gene: TRBV28
CDR3aa: CAGSYSIEGGGPYEQYF; v_gene: TRBV6-6
CDR3aa: CASSPREGSLVSTDTQYF; v_gene: TRBV7-9
CDR3aa: CASSWDRGLYEQYF; v_gene: TRBV27
CDR3aa: CASSLWEGKGNIQYF; v_gene: TRBV7-2
CDR3aa: CASSLVRGSANEKLLF; v_gene: TRBV28
CDR3aa: CASTGEKNIQYF; v_gene: TRBV2
CDR3aa: CASSFDPKTVDLQGTDTQYF; v_gene: TRBV28
CDR3aa: CASSIVSGGLNEQFF; v_gene: TRBV19
CDR3aa: CASSYSQTGTAKLFF; v_gene: TRBV6-2/TRBV6-3
CDR3aa: CASSWDLNNEQFF; v_gene: TRBV5-5
CDR3aa: CASSIFGQGPLEAFF; v_gene: TRBV19
CDR3aa: CASSSGTVTYEQYF; v_gene: TRBV6-2/TRBV6-3
CDR3aa: CASSFLGTQRLSYGYTF; v_gene: TRBV5-1
CDR3aa: CASRDPGTHNEQFF; v_gene: TRBV7-9
CDR3aa: CASTGRPSGNTIYF; v_gene: TRBV2
CDR3aa: CASSFPASGSYEQYF; v_gene: TRBV28
CDR3aa: CASSFLSGGFQETQYF; v_gene: TRBV6-2/TRBV6-3
CDR3aa: CSVEKGTSGRASRYNEQFF; v_gene: TRBV29-1
CDR3aa: CATKFSGVDTQYF; v_gene: TRBV28